The 12 T cell receptor beta chains given below trace back to one sample, sequenced in a study of shared T cell receptors in the human thymus. Measured with immunoSEQ multiplex PCR; TCRdb has only the in-frame clones, and not every one. The repertoire consists of about 660,000 clones, with approximately 88% occurring once and the leading ten covering 0.0095% to 0.013%. These data were also reused for a study on human thymus T cells.

The sample was thymocytes. These receptor sequences come from a boy under two years old with a congenital heart defect.

The V and J genes are TRBV19 and TRBJ2-7, with a possible D match to TRBD2 (5 bases). Trimming shortened V by 1 base and J by 4 bases, and 11 bases separated the two germline ends. The CDR3 consists of 14 residues. CDR1 is LNHDA, CDR2 SQIVND, per germline (reference sequence). Here the CDR3 DNA reads TGTGCCAGTAGTATAGGTCTAGCTCCGTACGAGCAGTACTTC. Its translation is CASSIGLAPYEQYF.

The chain has TRBV5-1 and TRBJ1-1, with TRBD1 matching over 7 bases. Germline values: CDR1 SGHRS, CDR2 YFSETQ. CDR3 length equals 14 residues. The V segment lost 3 bases and the J segment 6 bases; nucleotides outside the gene matches: 8. The CDR3 reads CASSSDREWAEAFF. The CDR3, as DNA: TGCGCCAGCAGCTCCGACAGGGAATGGGCTGAAGCTTTCTTT.

This sequence joins TRBV10-2 and TRBJ1-2; 9 bases map to TRBD1. Germline V gene lookup returns CDR1 WSHSY and CDR2 SAAADI. The CDR3 spans 15 residues. Unmatched junction bases numbered 6, after V lost 7 bases and J lost 0 bases. CDR3 sequence: CASTLRTGANYGYTF. As DNA, the CDR3 is TGCGCCAGCACCCTTCGGACAGGGGCTAACTATGGCTACACCTTC.

This clone was detected only once. Written as DNA, the CDR3 is TGTGCCAGCAGCTTGGAGGGAGACGAGCAGTACTTC. Translated, it gives CASSLEGDEQYF. The chain links TRBV5-4 to TRBJ2-7, with D tentatively TRBD2 (5 bases). Looked up from germline, CDR1 is SGHNT and CDR2 is YYREEE (reference sequence). The V and J ends lost 0 bases and 5 bases respectively, with 6 bases between them. The CDR3 runs 12 residues.

The chain carries TRBV25-1 and TRBJ1-2, with 7 bases identical to TRBD1. With 3 bases clipped from V and 3 bases from J, the junction kept 4 bases outside the gene matches. The CDR3 is made up of 14 amino acids. The V gene's germline CDR1 is MGHDK and CDR2 SYGVNS. The CDR3 spells CASSEGDRHYGYTF. In DNA form, the CDR3 reads TGTGCCAGCAGTGAGGGGGACAGACACTATGGCTACACCTTC.

The V call is TRBV19, the J call TRBJ2-3; 8 bases match TRBD2. Germline assignment: CDR1 LNHDA and CDR2 SQIVND (reference sequence). Trimming took 2 bases from V and 3 from J; bases not matched to a gene: 10. The CDR3 covers 17 residues. CDR3 nucleotide sequence: TGTGCCAGTAGTATATATCCCAGCGGGAGAGGTACAGATACGCAGTATTTT. Translated, it gives CASSIYPSGRGTDTQYF.

The chain joins TRBV14 to TRBJ2-7; 8 bases are a match to TRBD1. CDR1 is SGHDN, CDR2 FVKESK, per germline. The CDR3 loop spans 15 amino acids. V lost 1 base and J lost 2; bases outside the gene matches: 4. CDR3 protein: CASSQGGQEAYEQYF. The CDR3 DNA is TGTGCCAGCAGCCAAGGGGGACAGGAAGCCTACGAGCAGTACTTC. Full variable domain (missing parts from reference TRBV14 and TRBJ2-7): EAGVTQFPSHSVIEKGQTVTLRCDPISGHDNLYWYRRVMGKEIKFLLHFVKESKQDESGMPNNRFLAERTGGTYSTLKVQPAELEDSGVYFCASSQGGQEAYEQYFGPGTRLTVT.

Regarding this clone: The junction and the germline gene differ at one end; a read error may be behind it. This chain links TRBV13 with TRBJ1-2; D is uncertain. CDR3 size: 12 residues. CDR1 is PRHDT, CDR2 FYEKMQ, per germline (reference sequence). CDR3 region: CASLGVDYGYPF. Written as DNA, the CDR3 is TGTGCCAGCTTAGGAGTGGACTATGGCTACCCCTTC.

This rearrangement joins TRBV4-3 to TRBJ2-1, with D possibly TRBD2 on 6 matching bases. CDR3 length equals 13 residues. CDR1 is LGHNA and CDR2 is YSLEER in the germline V gene. V lost 4 bases and J lost 9, with 13 bases in between. DNA for the CDR3: TGCGCCAGCAGCCGACTAGGTTGGAGTGAGCAGTTCTTC. This translates into CASSRLGWSEQFF.

The chain couples TRBV7-2 to TRBJ2-7; the match to TRBD2 covers 7 bases. V dropped 0 bases and J dropped 5; count of bases not matched to a gene: 10. CDR1 is SGHTA, CDR2 FQGNSA, per germline. This CDR3 spans 16 amino acids. CDR3 sequence reads: CASSLAELANADEQYF. CDR3 DNA: TGTGCCAGCAGCTTAGCGGAACTAGCGAACGCGGACGAGCAGTACTTC.

V and J are TRBV28 and TRBJ1-5; 8 bases fit TRBD1. Germline values: CDR1 MDHEN, CDR2 SYDVKM. Trimming at V came to 6 bases and at J to 3 bases, leaving 4 bases not matched to a gene. CDR3 length: 14 residues. The CDR3 spells CASRRDRFNQPQHF. CDR3 sequence (DNA): TGTGCCAGCAGAAGGGACAGGTTCAATCAGCCCCAGCATTTT.

This sequence joins TRBV5-8 and TRBJ1-3; no clear D gene. V lost 1 base and J 1 base, leaving 12 bases between the germline ends. This CDR3 region has 16 residues. CDR1 SGHTS and CDR2 YDEGEE come from the germline V gene. The CDR3 region is CASSLTLPTSGNTIYF. The CDR3 DNA is TGTGCCAGCAGCTTGACTCTCCCTACTTCTGGAAACACCATATATTTT.